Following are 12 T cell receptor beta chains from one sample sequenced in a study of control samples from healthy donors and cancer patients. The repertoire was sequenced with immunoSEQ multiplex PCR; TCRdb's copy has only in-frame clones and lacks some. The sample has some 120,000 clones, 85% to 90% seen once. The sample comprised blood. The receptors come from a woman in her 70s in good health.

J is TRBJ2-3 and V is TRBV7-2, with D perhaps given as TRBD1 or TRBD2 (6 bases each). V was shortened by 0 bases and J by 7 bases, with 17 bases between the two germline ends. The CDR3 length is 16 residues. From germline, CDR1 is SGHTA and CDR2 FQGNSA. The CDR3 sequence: CASSLAGGGVSNTQYF. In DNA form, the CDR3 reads TGTGCCAGCAGCTTAGCGGGGGGCGGGGTCAGCAATACGCAGTATTTT. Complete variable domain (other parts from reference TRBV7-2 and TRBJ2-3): GAGVSQSPSNKVTEKGKDVELRCDPISGHTALYWYRQSLGQGLEFLIYFQGNSAPDKSGLPSDRFSAERTGGSVSTLTIQRTQQEDSAVYLCASSLAGGGVSNTQYFGPGTRLTVL.

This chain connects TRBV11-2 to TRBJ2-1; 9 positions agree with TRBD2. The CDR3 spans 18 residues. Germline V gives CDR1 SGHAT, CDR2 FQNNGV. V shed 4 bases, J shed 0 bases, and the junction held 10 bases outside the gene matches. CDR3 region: CASSSTSGGSPSYNEQFF. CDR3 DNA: TGTGCCAGCAGCTCCACAAGCGGGGGGTCCCCCTCCTACAATGAGCAGTTCTTC. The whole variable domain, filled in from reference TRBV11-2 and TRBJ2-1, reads EAGVAQSPRYKIIEKRQSVAFWCNPISGHATLYWYQQILGQGPKLLIQFQNNGVVDDSQLPKDRFSAERLKGVDSTLKIQPAKLEDSAVYLCASSSTSGGSPSYNEQFFGPGTRLTVL.

The CDR3 DNA is TGCGCCAGCAGCCAAGATCTGGACCTCAACTATGGCTACACCTTC. This translates into CASSQDLDLNYGYTF. This chain connects TRBV4-3 to TRBJ1-2; no clear D gene. V lost 0 bases to trimming and J lost 2 bases, with 10 bases between them. Per the germline V gene, CDR1 is LGHNA and CDR2 is YSLEER. The CDR3 is 15 residues long.

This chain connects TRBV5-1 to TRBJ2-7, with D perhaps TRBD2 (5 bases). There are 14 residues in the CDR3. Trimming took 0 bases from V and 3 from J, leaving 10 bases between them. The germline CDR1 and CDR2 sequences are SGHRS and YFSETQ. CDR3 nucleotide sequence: TGCGCCAGCAGCTTGGGAGGAGGAGACTACGAGCAGTACTTC. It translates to CASSLGGGDYEQYF. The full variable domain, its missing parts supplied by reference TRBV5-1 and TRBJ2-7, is KAGVTQTPRYLIKTRGQQVTLSCSPISGHRSVSWYQQTPGQGLQFLFEYFSETQRNKGNFPGRFSGRQFSNSRSEMNVSTLELGDSALYLCASSLGGGDYEQYFGPGTRLTVT.

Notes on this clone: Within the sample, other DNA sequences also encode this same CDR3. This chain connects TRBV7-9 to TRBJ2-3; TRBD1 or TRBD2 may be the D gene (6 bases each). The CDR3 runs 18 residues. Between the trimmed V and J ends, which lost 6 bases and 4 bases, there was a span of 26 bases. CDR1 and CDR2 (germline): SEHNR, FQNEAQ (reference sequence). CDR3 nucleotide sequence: TGTGCCAGCAGAGATAGGGTTGGGGGGCCGTTGGGACCAGATACGCAGTATTTT. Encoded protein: CASRDRVGGPLGPDTQYF.

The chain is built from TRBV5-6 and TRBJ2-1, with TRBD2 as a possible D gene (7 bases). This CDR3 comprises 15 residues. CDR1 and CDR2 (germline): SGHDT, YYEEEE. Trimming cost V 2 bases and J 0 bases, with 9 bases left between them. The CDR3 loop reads CASSFGGLSYNEQFF. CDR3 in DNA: TGTGCCAGCAGCTTCGGGGGGCTCTCCTACAATGAGCAGTTCTTC.

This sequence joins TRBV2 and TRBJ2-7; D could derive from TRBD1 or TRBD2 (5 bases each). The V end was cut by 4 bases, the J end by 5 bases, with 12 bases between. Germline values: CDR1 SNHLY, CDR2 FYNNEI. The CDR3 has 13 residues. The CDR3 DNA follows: TGTGCCAGCAGTGGGGGGACCGTCCACGAGCAGTACTTC. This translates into CASSGGTVHEQYF.

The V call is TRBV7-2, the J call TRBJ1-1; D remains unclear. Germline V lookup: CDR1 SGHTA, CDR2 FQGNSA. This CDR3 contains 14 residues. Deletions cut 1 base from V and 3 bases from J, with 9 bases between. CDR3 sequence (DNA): TGTGCCAGCAGCTTAGGGGTTCGGTACACTGAAGCTTTCTTT. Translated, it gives CASSLGVRYTEAFF.

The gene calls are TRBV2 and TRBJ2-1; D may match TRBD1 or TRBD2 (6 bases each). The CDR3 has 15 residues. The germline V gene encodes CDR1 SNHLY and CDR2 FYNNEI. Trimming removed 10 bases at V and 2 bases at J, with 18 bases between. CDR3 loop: CATARGAGAYNEQFF. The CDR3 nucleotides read TGTGCCACGGCGAGGGGGGCCGGGGCCTACAATGAGCAGTTCTTC.

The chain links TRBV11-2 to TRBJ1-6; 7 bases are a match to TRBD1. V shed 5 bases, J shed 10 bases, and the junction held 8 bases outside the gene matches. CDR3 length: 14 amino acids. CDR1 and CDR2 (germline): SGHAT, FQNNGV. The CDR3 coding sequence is TGTGCCAGCAGCCCTCAGGGGGTTGGCTCACCCCTCCACTTT. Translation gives CASSPQGVGSPLHF.

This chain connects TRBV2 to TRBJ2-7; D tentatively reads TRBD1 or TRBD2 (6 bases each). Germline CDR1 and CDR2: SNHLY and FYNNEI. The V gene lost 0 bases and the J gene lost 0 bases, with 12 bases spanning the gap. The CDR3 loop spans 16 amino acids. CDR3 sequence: CASSEADRGPSYEQYF. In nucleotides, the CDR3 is TGTGCCAGCAGTGAAGCTGATCGGGGGCCCTCCTACGAGCAGTACTTC.

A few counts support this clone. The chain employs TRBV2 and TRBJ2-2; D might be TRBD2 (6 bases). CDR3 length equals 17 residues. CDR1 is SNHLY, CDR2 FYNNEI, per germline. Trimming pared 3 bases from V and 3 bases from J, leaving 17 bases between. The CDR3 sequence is CASSDPSRRGDTGELFF. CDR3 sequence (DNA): TGTGCCAGCAGTGACCCCTCCCGGAGGGGAGACACCGGGGAGCTGTTTTTT.